One sample yielded the 26 T cell receptor beta chains listed below, sequenced in a study of blood T cell repertoires in COVID-19. Clones were read by immunoSEQ multiplex PCR, and TCRdb kept only the in-frame ones, dropping some. The repertoire holds approximately 89,000 clones, with over 80% as singletons. Source material: peripheral blood. The receptor set was obtained from a woman in her sixties or seventies with active COVID-19.

The chain is built from TRBV14 and TRBJ2-7, with unresolved D. The germline V and J ends were trimmed by 1 base and 2 bases, with 6 bases remaining between them. Germline-derived CDR1 and CDR2 are SGHDN and FVKESK. The CDR3 contains 13 residues. The CDR3 here is CASSQVTAYEQYF. In nucleotides, the CDR3 is TGTGCCAGCAGCCAAGTCACAGCCTACGAGCAGTACTTC.

The chain carries TRBV6-5 and TRBJ1-3; the D is unclear. The CDR3 runs 15 residues. Between the trimmed V and J ends, which lost 2 bases and 0 bases, there was a span of 8 bases. Germline V gives CDR1 MNHEY, CDR2 SVGAGI. The CDR3 is CASSYPNSSGNTIYF. The CDR3 bases are TGTGCCAGCAGTTACCCAAACAGCTCTGGAAACACCATATATTTT.

The CDR3 nucleotides are TGTGCCAGCAGCCACGGGACAGGGGGCTACAATGAGCAGTTCTTC. Its translation is CASSHGTGGYNEQFF. This chain links TRBV7-3 with TRBJ2-1; 11 nucleotides align to TRBD1. This CDR3 has 15 residues. V trimming: 5 bases; J trimming: 3 bases; junction bases outside the gene matches: 3. CDR1 is SGHTA and CDR2 is FQGTGA in the germline V gene.

The chain couples TRBV3-1 (or the pseudogene TRBV3-2) to TRBJ1-5; TRBD1 might be the D (5 bases). V dropped 3 bases and J dropped 3 bases, with 9 bases sitting between them. The CDR3 consists of 14 residues. Germline values: CDR1 LGHDT, CDR2 YNNKEL (reference sequence). Written as DNA, the CDR3 is TGTGCCAGCAGCCAGGACACCACCAATCAGCCCCAGCATTTT. Its protein is CASSQDTTNQPQHF.

V and J are TRBV10-3 and TRBJ2-7; 10 bases match TRBD1. The CDR3 is 14 amino acids. J was trimmed by 7 bases and V by 4 bases; bases with no gene match: 7. Germline V gene sequence: CDR1 ENHRY, CDR2 SYGVKD. DNA of the CDR3: TGTGCCATCAGTGGTGGGACAGGGGTTGGGGAGCAGTACTTC. Protein: CAISGGTGVGEQYF.

This rearrangement joins TRBV7-6 to TRBJ2-1; 13 bases map to TRBD2. Germline V gene lookup returns CDR1 SGHVS and CDR2 FNYEAQ. The CDR3 is 16 residues long. Trimming removed 5 bases from V and 0 bases from J; junction bases left unmatched: 1. The chain's CDR3 is CASSRTSGGSYNEQFF. For the CDR3, the DNA is TGTGCCAGCAGCAGGACTAGCGGGGGCTCCTACAATGAGCAGTTCTTC.

The rearrangement links TRBV5-4 to TRBJ1-1; maybe TRBD1 (5 bases). Germline V CDR1 and CDR2: SGHNT, YYREEE (reference sequence). V shed 1 base and J shed 3 bases, with 13 bases lying between them. CDR3 size: 15 residues. CDR3 sequence reads: CASSLKVGGDTEAFF. As DNA, the CDR3 is TGTGCCAGCAGCTTGAAGGTGGGGGGGGACACTGAAGCTTTCTTT.

The chain uses TRBV24-1 and TRBJ2-7, with 10 nucleotides matching TRBD1. Germline-derived CDR1 and CDR2 are KGHDR and SFDVKD. Trimming at V came to 10 bases and at J to 2 bases, leaving 4 bases not matched to a gene. The CDR3 has 13 amino acids. This chain's CDR3 is CATGTGEAYEQYF. The DNA for the CDR3 is TGTGCCACGGGGACAGGGGAAGCCTACGAGCAGTACTTC.

This clone has a single count. The rearrangement uses TRBV5-1 and TRBJ2-3; TRBD2 matches at 8 bases. The CDR3 length is 14 residues. Germline V lookup: CDR1 SGHRS, CDR2 YFSETQ. Losses at the gene ends were 4 bases for V and 1 base for J; bases not matched to a gene: 2. CDR3 residues: CASSQTSGTDTQYF. DNA of the CDR3: TGCGCCAGCAGCCAGACTAGCGGCACAGATACGCAGTATTTT.

The V and J genes are TRBV5-1 and TRBJ1-1; 8 nucleotides align to TRBD1. The CDR3 spans 16 residues. Trimming took 3 bases from V and 3 from J; bases not matched to a gene: 10. The V gene's germline CDR1 is SGHRS and CDR2 YFSETQ. The CDR3 region is CASSWGPQGEDTEAFF. CDR3 bases: TGCGCCAGCAGCTGGGGGCCACAGGGGGAGGACACTGAAGCTTTCTTT.

The genes are TRBV6-6 and TRBJ1-1; D is unclear. CDR1 and CDR2 from the germline V gene are MNHNY and SVGAGI (reference sequence). The CDR3 loop spans 12 amino acids. The V end was cut by 10 bases, the J end by 4 bases, with 13 bases between. CDR3 DNA: TGTGCCACCTCCAAGGGAGGCACTGAAGCTTTCTTT. Protein: CATSKGGTEAFF.

The V call is TRBV18, the J call TRBJ2-1, with D possibly TRBD2 on 7 matching bases. Trimming pared 3 bases from V and 2 bases from J, leaving 17 bases between. The CDR3 extends over 17 amino acids. The germline V gene has CDR1 KGHSH and CDR2 LQKENI. This chain's CDR3 is CASSPPGGGAAYNEQFF. CDR3 sequence (DNA): TGTGCCAGCTCACCCCCGGGGGGCGGGGCTGCCTACAATGAGCAGTTCTTC.

The J gene is TRBJ1-4, the V gene TRBV6-5, with D possibly matching TRBD1 (6 bases). The ends were cut back, 6 bases at V and 8 bases at J, with 16 bases in the middle. The CDR3 covers 14 residues. Per germline, CDR1 MNHEY and CDR2 SVGAGI. The DNA of the CDR3 is TGTGCCAGCAGGGGGGCGGCGGTAAGAGAAAAACTGTTTTTT. This sequence encodes CASRGAAVREKLFF.

V and J are TRBV6-5 and TRBJ2-3; TRBD1 might be the D (7 bases). From germline, CDR1 is MNHEY and CDR2 SVGAGI. This CDR3 spans 15 amino acids. Trimming shortened V by 2 bases and J by 2 bases, and 11 bases separated the two germline ends. For the CDR3, the DNA is TGTGCCAGCAGTTACGGAGGGGGCCCCACAGATACGCAGTATTTT. This sequence encodes CASSYGGGPTDTQYF.

The rearrangement uses TRBV5-1 and TRBJ1-1; no clear D gene. The germline V gene encodes CDR1 SGHRS and CDR2 YFSETQ. This CDR3 is 15 amino acids long. Deletions cut 0 bases from V and 3 bases from J, with 12 bases between. For the CDR3, the DNA is TGCGCCAGCAGCTTGGAGACGGGTGGGTACACTGAAGCTTTCTTT. The encoded protein is CASSLETGGYTEAFF. Complete variable domain (other parts from reference TRBV5-1 and TRBJ1-1): KAGVTQTPRYLIKTRGQQVTLSCSPISGHRSVSWYQQTPGQGLQFLFEYFSETQRNKGNFPGRFSGRQFSNSRSEMNVSTLELGDSALYLCASSLETGGYTEAFFGQGTRLTVV.

This clone was recorded once. This chain joins TRBV3-1 (or the pseudogene TRBV3-2) and TRBJ2-5, with 8 bases aligning to TRBD1. Trimming at V came to 0 bases and at J to 0 bases, leaving 6 bases not matched to a gene. Germline CDR1 is LGHDT and CDR2 is YNNKEL (reference sequence). The CDR3 extends over 17 amino acids. This CDR3 reads CASSQDPTGANQETQYF. The CDR3, as DNA: TGTGCCAGCAGCCAAGATCCGACAGGGGCGAACCAAGAGACCCAGTACTTC.

The J gene is TRBJ2-5, the V gene TRBV18, with D tentatively TRBD1 (7 bases). The CDR3 spans 15 residues. V was pared by 3 bases and J by 2 bases, with 13 bases between. Germline V lookup: CDR1 KGHSH, CDR2 LQKENI. Written as DNA, the CDR3 is TGTGCCAGCTCACCTAGGCCAGGGGGGCAAGAGACCCAGTACTTC. Protein: CASSPRPGGQETQYF.

This clone was found once. This rearrangement joins TRBV28 to TRBJ1-1; tentative D call: TRBD1 (6 bases). V shed 3 bases and J shed 0 bases, with 11 bases lying between them. Germline lookup yields CDR1 MDHEN and CDR2 SYDVKM. This CDR3 comprises 15 residues. This CDR3 reads CASSLWGPVNTEAFF. Here the CDR3 DNA reads TGTGCCAGCAGTTTGTGGGGGCCTGTGAACACTGAAGCTTTCTTT.

The rearrangement links TRBV28 to TRBJ1-3; no definite D call. Germline CDR1 is MDHEN and CDR2 is SYDVKM. V was cut by 2 bases and J by 0 bases, with 5 bases left in between. This CDR3 has 14 residues. The CDR3 coding sequence is TGTGCCAGCAGTTTAGGGCTCTCTGGAAACACCATATATTTT. Encoded protein: CASSLGLSGNTIYF.

The J gene is TRBJ2-7, the V gene TRBV27; no clear D gene. Trimming left V 3 bases short and J 2 bases short, with 11 bases between. CDR3 size: 14 residues. The V gene's germline CDR1 is MNHEY and CDR2 SMNVEV (reference sequence). The CDR3 DNA sequence: TGTGCCAGCAGTTTTAGTTCCCCCCCCTACGAGCAGTACTTC. It encodes CASSFSSPPYEQYF.

This chain joins TRBV18 and TRBJ1-5; 11 bases agree with TRBD1. Germline CDR1 is KGHSH and CDR2 is LQKENI. The V segment lost 2 bases and the J segment 5 bases; nucleotides outside the gene matches: 2. There are 15 residues in the CDR3. CDR3: CASSPRTGGDQPQHF. The CDR3 coding sequence is TGTGCCAGCTCACCAAGGACAGGGGGCGATCAGCCCCAGCATTTT. The full variable domain, rest sourced from reference TRBV18 and TRBJ1-5, is NAGVMQNPRHLVRRRGQEARLRCSPMKGHSHVYWYRQLPEEGLKFMVYLQKENIIDESGMPKERFSAEFPKEGPSILRIQQVVRGDSAAYFCASSPRTGGDQPQHFGDGTRLSIL.

The V gene is TRBV7-3, the J gene TRBJ2-3, with TRBD2 as a possible D gene (5 bases). Trimming took 5 bases from V and 0 from J, leaving 9 bases between them. The length of the CDR3 is 14 residues. Germline V CDR1 and CDR2: SGHTA, FQGTGA. The DNA for the CDR3 is TGTGCCAGCAGCCCCGGGGTGAGCACAGATACGCAGTATTTT. It codes for CASSPGVSTDTQYF.

The genes are TRBV2 and TRBJ1-1; 7 bases are shared with TRBD1. Germline V gene sequence: CDR1 SNHLY, CDR2 FYNNEI. J lost 11 bases, V lost 3 bases, and 9 bases had no gene match. The CDR3 is made up of 13 amino acids. The CDR3: CASSEGSGGDAFF. In DNA, the CDR3 is TGTGCCAGCAGTGAGGGGTCAGGGGGTGATGCTTTCTTT.

The CDR3: CASSIGRGGNQPQHF. CDR3 nucleotides: TGTGCCAGTAGTATTGGGAGAGGCGGCAATCAGCCCCAGCATTTT. The chain has TRBV19 and TRBJ1-5; D is ambiguous. The CDR3 covers 15 residues. Germline CDR1 reads LNHDA; CDR2 reads SQIVND (reference sequence). Trimming took 3 bases from V and 2 from J, leaving 11 bases between them.

DNA for the CDR3: TGTGCCAGCAAAACGGGACAGGGGCTGAACACTGAAGCTTTCTTT. Its protein is CASKTGQGLNTEAFF. The V and J genes are TRBV9 and TRBJ1-1, with TRBD1 matching 10 bases. This CDR3 spans 15 amino acids. J was trimmed by 0 bases and V by 6 bases; bases with no gene match: 5. From germline, CDR1 is SGDLS and CDR2 YYNGEE.

V and J are TRBV28 and TRBJ2-6; 7 bases fit TRBD1. V was clipped by 6 bases and J by 0 bases; unmatched bases: 8. Germline V lookup: CDR1 MDHEN, CDR2 SYDVKM. The CDR3 sequence is 17 residues long. The CDR3 region is CASSGTDLASGANVLTF. In nucleotides, the CDR3 is TGTGCCAGCAGCGGGACAGATTTAGCCTCTGGGGCCAACGTCCTGACTTTC. Full variable domain (remainder filled in from reference TRBV28 and TRBJ2-6): DVKVTQSSRYLVKRTGEKVFLECVQDMDHENMFWYRQDPGLGLRLIYFSYDVKMKEKGDIPEGYSVSREKKERFSLILESASTNQTSMYLCASSGTDLASGANVLTFGAGSRLTVL.